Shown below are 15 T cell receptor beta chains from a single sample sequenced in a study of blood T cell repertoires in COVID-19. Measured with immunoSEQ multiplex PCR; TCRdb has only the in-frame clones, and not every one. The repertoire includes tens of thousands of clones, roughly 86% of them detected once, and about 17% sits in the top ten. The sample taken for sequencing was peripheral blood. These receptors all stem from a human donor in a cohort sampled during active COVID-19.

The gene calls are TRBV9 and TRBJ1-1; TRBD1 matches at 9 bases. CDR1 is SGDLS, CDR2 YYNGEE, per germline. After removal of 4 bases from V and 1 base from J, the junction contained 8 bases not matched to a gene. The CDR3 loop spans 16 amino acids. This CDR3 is CASSPGQGKENTEAFF. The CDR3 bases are TGTGCCAGCAGCCCCGGACAGGGGAAGGAGAACACTGAAGCTTTCTTT. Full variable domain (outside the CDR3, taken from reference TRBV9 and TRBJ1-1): DSGVTQTPKHLITATGQRVTLRCSPRSGDLSVYWYQQSLDQGLQFLIQYYNGEERAKGNILERFSAQQFPDLHSELNLSSLELGDSALYFCASSPGQGKENTEAFFGQGTRLTVV.

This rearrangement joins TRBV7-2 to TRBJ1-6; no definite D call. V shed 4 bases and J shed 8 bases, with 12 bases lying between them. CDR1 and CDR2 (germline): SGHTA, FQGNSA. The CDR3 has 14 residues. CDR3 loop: CASSSGRLDSPLHF. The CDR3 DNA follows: TGTGCCAGCAGCTCAGGCCGCCTTGATTCACCCCTCCACTTT. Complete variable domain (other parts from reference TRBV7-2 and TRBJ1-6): GAGVSQSPSNKVTEKGKDVELRCDPISGHTALYWYRQSLGQGLEFLIYFQGNSAPDKSGLPSDRFSAERTGGSVSTLTIQRTQQEDSAVYLCASSSGRLDSPLHFGNGTRLTVT.

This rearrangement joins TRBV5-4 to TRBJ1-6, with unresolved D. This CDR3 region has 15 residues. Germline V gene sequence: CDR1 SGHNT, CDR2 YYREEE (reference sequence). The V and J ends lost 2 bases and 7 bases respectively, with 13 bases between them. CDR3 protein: CASSFSWSENSPLHF. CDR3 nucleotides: TGTGCCAGCAGCTTCTCCTGGTCGGAGAATTCACCCCTCCACTTT.

CDR3 DNA sequence: TGTGCCAGCAGCCCCACCCGGGACACTCAGCCCCAGCATTTT. Amino acid sequence: CASSPTRDTQPQHF. This chain links TRBV3-1 (or the pseudogene TRBV3-2) with TRBJ1-5, with D perhaps TRBD1 (6 bases). The CDR3 runs to 14 residues. Trimming removed 4 bases from V and 6 bases from J, with 13 bases in between. Germline values: CDR1 LGHDT, CDR2 YNNKEL (reference sequence).

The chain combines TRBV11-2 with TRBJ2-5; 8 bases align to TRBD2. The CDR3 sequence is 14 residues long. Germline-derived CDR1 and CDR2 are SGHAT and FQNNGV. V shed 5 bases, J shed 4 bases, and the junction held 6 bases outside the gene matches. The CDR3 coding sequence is TGTGCCAGCAGCCGACAGCGGGGGCGAGAGACCCAGTACTTC. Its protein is CASSRQRGRETQYF. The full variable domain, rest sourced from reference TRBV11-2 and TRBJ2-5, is EAGVAQSPRYKIIEKRQSVAFWCNPISGHATLYWYQQILGQGPKLLIQFQNNGVVDDSQLPKDRFSAERLKGVDSTLKIQPAKLEDSAVYLCASSRQRGRETQYFGPGTRLLVL.

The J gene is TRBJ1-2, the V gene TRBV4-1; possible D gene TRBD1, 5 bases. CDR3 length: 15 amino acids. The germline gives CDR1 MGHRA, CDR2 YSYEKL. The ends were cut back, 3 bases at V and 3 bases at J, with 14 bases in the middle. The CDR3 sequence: CASSHPLTEHYGYTF. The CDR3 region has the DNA TGCGCCAGCAGCCACCCTCTGACAGAACACTATGGCTACACCTTC.

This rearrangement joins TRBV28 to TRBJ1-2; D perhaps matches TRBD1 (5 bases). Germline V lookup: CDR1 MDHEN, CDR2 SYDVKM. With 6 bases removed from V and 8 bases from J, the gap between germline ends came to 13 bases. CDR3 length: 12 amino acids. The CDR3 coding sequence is TGTGCCAGCAGATCTGACAGCAGAGGCTACACCTTC. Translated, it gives CASRSDSRGYTF.

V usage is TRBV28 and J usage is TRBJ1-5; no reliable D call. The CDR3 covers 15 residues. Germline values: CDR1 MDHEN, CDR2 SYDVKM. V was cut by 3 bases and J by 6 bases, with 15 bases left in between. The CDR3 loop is CASSFEAGGIQPQHF. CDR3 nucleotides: TGTGCCAGCAGTTTTGAGGCTGGCGGGATTCAGCCCCAGCATTTT. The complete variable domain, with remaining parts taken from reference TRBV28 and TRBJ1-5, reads DVKVTQSSRYLVKRTGEKVFLECVQDMDHENMFWYRQDPGLGLRLIYFSYDVKMKEKGDIPEGYSVSREKKERFSLILESASTNQTSMYLCASSFEAGGIQPQHFGDGTRLSIL.

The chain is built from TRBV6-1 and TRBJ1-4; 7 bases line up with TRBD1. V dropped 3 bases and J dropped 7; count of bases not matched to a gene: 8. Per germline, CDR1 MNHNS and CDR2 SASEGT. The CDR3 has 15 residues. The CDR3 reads CASSELGQDGEKLFF. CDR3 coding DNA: TGTGCCAGCAGTGAGCTTGGACAGGATGGTGAAAAACTGTTTTTT.

The CDR3 DNA follows: TGTGCCAGCTCTCCCGGGATTAAAGAGACCCAGTACTTC. It yields the protein CASSPGIKETQYF. V is TRBV18 and J is TRBJ2-5; possibly TRBD2 for D (5 bases). V lost 6 bases and J lost 3, with 11 bases in between. Germline V gives CDR1 KGHSH, CDR2 LQKENI. The CDR3 runs 13 residues.

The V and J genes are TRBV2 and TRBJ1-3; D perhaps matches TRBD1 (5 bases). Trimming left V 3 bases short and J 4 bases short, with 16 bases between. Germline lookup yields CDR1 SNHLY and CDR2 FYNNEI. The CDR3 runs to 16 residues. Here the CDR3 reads CASSDPAGSLGNTIYF. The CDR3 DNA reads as TGTGCCAGCAGTGATCCGGCAGGGTCATTAGGAAACACCATATATTTT.

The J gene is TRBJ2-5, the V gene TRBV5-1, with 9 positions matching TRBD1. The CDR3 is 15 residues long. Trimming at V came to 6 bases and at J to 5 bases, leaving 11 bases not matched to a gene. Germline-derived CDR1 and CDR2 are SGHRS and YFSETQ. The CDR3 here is CASTSRQGDVETQYF. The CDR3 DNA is TGCGCCAGCACTTCCCGACAGGGGGATGTTGAGACCCAGTACTTC.

The CDR3, as DNA: TGTGCCAGCAGCGTTGTGGACAGCAGAGGAAACACCATATATTTT. This sequence encodes CASSVVDSRGNTIYF. The rearrangement uses TRBV9 and TRBJ1-3; a weak D match, TRBD1 (6 bases). Trimming took off 2 bases at V and 4 bases at J, with 13 bases between the two ends. The CDR3 is 15 amino acids. The germline V gene encodes CDR1 SGDLS and CDR2 YYNGEE.

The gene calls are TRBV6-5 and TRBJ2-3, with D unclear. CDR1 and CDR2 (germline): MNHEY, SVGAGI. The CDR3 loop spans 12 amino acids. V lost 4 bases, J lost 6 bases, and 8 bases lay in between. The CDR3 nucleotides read TGTGCCAGCAGTTCAGGCGTGGATACGCAGTATTTT. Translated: CASSSGVDTQYF.

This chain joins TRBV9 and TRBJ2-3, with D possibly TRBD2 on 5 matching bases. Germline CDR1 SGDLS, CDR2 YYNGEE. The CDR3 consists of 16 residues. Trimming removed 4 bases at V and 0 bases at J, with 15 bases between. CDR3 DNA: TGTGCCAGCAGCCAAGAGGGCGGGTCGAGCACAGATACGCAGTATTTT. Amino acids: CASSQEGGSSTDTQYF.